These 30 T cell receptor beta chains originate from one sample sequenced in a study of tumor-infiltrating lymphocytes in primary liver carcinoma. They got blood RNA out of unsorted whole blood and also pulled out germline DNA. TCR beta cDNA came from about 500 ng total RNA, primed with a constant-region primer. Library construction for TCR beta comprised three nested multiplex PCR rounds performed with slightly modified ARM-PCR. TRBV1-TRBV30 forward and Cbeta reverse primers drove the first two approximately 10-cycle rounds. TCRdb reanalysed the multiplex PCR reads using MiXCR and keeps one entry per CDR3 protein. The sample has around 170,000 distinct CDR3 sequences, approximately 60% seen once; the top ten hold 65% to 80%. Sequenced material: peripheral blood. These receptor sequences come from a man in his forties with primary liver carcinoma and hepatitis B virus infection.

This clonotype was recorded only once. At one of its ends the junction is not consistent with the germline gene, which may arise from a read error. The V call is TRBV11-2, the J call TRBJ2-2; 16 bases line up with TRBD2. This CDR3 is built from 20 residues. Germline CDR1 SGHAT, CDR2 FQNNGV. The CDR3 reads CASSSLPGLAGGQDTGEPFF. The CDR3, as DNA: TGTGCCAGCAGCTCGCTGCCGGGACTAGCGGGAGGGCAAGACACCGGGGAGCCGTTTTTT.

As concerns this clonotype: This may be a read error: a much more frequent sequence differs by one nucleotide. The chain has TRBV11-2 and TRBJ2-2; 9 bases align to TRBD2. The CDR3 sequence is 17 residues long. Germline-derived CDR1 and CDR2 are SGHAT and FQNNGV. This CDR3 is CAGSLSGVAGDTGELFF. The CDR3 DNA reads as TGTGCCGGCAGCTTAAGTGGAGTAGCGGGAGACACCGGGGAGCTGTTTTTT. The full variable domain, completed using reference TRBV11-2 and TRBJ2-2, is EAGVAQSPRYKIIEKRQSVAFWCNPISGHATLYWYQQILGQGPKLLIQFQNNGVVDDSQLPKDRFSAERLKGVDSTLKIQPAKLEDSAVYLCAGSLSGVAGDTGELFFGEGSRLTVL.

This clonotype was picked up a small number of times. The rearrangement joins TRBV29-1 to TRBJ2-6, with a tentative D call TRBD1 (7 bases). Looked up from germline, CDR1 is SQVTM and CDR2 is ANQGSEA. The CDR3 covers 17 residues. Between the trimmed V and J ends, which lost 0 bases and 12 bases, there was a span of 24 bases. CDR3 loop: CSVEEGQLIRGASVLTF. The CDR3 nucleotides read TGCAGCGTTGAAGAGGGACAGTTGATCAGGGGGGCGAGCGTCCTGACTTTC.

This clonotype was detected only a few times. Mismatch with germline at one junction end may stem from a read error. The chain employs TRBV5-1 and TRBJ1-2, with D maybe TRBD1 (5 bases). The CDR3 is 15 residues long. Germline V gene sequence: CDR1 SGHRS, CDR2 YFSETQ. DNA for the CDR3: TGCGCCAGCAGCTTGGCCGGAGGAGGGGACTATGGCTACACTTTC. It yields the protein CASSLAGGGDYGYTF.

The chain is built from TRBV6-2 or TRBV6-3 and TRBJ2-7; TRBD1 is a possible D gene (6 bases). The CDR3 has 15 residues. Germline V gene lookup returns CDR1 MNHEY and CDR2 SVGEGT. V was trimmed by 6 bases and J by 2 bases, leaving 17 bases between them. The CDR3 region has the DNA TGTGCCAGCAGCCCGGCGCCAGGGGCCACCTACGAGCAGTACTTC. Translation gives CASSPAPGATYEQYF.

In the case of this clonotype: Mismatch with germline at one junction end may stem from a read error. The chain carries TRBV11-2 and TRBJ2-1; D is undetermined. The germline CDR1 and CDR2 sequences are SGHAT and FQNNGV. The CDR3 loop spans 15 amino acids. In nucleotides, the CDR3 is TGTGGCAGCAGCTTAGGTGGGTTCCCCAACGACGAGCAGTTCTTC. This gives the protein CGSSLGGFPNDEQFF.

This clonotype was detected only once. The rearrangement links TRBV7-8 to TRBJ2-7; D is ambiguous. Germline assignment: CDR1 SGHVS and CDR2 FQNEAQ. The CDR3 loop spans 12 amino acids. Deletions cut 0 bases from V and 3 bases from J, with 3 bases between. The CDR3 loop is CASSLALYEQYF. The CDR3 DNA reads TGTGCCAGCAGCTTAGCCCTCTACGAGCAGTACTTC.

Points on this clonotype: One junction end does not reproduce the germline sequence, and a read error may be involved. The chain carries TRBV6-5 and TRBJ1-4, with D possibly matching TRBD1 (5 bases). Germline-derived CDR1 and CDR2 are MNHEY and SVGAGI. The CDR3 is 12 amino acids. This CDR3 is CASSSREEKLIF. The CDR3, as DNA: TGTGCCAGCAGTAGCAGGGAGGAAAAACTGATTTTT.

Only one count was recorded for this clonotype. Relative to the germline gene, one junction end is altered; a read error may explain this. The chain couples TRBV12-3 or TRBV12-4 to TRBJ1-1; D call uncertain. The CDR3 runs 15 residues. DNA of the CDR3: TGTGCCAGCAGTATCTCCGAGGGCTTAAACACTGGAGCTTTCTTT. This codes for CASSISEGLNTGAFF.

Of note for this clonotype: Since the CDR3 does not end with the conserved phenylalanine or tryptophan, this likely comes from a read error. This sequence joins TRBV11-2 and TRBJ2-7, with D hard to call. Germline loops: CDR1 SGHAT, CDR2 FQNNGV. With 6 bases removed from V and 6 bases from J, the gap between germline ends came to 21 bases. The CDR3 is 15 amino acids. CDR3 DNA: TGTGCCAGCAGTCTGTGGTCAGGCCACTCAGGCGAGCAGTACCTC. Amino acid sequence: CASSLWSGHSGEQYL.

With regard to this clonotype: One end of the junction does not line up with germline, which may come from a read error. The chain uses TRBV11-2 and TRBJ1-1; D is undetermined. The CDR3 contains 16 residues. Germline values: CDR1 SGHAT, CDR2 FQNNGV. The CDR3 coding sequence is TGTGCCAGCAGCTTCGATTTGGGCGGAGGAGTCGTTGAAGCTTTCTTC. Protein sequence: CASSFDLGGGVVEAFF.

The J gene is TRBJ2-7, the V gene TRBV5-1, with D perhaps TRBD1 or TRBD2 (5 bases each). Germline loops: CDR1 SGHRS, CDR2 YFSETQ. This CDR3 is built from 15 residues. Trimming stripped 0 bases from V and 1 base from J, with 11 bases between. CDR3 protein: CASSLGQGASYEQYF. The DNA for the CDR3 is TGCGCCAGCAGCTTGGGGCAGGGAGCGTCCTACGAGCAGTACTTC. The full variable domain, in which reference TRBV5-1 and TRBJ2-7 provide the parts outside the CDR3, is KAGVTQTPRYLIKTRGQQVTLSCSPISGHRSVSWYQQTPGQGLQFLFEYFSETQRNKGNFPGRFSGRQFSNSRSEMNVSTLELGDSALYLCASSLGQGASYEQYFGPGTRLTVT.

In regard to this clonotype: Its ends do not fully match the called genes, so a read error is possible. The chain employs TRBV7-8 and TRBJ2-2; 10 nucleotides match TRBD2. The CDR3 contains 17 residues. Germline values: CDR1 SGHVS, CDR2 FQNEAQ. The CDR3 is CASSPRLAGINTGELFF. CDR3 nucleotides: TGTGCCAGCAGCCCCAGACTAGCGGGTATCAACACCGGGGAGTTGTTTTTT. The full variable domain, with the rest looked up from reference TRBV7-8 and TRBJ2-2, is GAGVSQSPRYKVAKRGQDVALRCDPISGHVSLFWYQQALGQGPEFLTYFQNEAQLDKSGLPSDRFFAERPEGSVSTLKIQRTQQEDSAVYLCASSPRLAGINTGELFFGEGSRLTVL.

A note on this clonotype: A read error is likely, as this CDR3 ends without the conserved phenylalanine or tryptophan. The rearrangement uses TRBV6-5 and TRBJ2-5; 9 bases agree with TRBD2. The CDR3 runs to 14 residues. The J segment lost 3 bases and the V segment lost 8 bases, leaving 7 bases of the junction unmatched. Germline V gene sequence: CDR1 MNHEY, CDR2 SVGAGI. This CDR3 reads CASSVSGRKETQYS. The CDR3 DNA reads TGTGCCAGCTCCGTCAGCGGGAGGAAAGAGACCCAGTACTCC.

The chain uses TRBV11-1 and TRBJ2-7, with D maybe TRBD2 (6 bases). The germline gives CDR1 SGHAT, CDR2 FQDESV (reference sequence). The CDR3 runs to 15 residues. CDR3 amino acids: CANSLGGSISYEQYF. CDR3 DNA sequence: TGTGCTAACAGTCTTGGAGGGTCCATCAGCTACGAGCAGTACTTC.

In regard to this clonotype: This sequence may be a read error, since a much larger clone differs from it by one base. CDR3: CAISLGQGRSGELFF. CDR3 bases: TGTGCCATCAGCTTAGGACAGGGTAGATCCGGGGAGCTGTTTTTT. V usage is TRBV11-1 and J usage is TRBJ2-2, with 8 bases lining up with TRBD1. CDR3 length equals 15 residues. Per germline, CDR1 SGHAT and CDR2 FQDESV (reference sequence).

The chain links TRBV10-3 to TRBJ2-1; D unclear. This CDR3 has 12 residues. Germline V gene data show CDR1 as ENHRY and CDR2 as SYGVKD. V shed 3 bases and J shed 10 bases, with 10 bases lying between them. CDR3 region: CAISEDTYEQFF. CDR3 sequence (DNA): TGTGCCATCAGTGAAGATACCTACGAGCAGTTCTTC.

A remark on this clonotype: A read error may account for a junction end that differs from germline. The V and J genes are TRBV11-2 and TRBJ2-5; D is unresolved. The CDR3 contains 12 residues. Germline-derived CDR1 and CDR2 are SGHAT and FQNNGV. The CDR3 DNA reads TGTGTCAGCAGCAATCAAGGGGAGACCCAGTACTTC. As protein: CVSSNQGETQYF.

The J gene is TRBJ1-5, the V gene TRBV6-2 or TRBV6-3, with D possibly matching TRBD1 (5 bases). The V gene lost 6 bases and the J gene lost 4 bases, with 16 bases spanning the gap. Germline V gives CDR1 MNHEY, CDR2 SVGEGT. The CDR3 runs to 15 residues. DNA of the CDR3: TGTGCCAGCAGCCGAGAAAGGGACGGGAATCAGCCCCAGCATTTT. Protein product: CASSRERDGNQPQHF.

The CDR3 region is CASSYSPSGASADTQYF. The CDR3 nucleotides are TGTGCCAGCAGTTACTCGCCTAGCGGCGCCTCGGCAGATACGCAGTATTTT. V usage is TRBV6-2 or TRBV6-3 and J usage is TRBJ2-3; TRBD2 aligns across 7 bases. This CDR3 comprises 17 residues. The germline gives CDR1 MNHEY, CDR2 SVGEGT. Trimming removed 0 bases from V and 4 bases from J; junction bases left unmatched: 10.

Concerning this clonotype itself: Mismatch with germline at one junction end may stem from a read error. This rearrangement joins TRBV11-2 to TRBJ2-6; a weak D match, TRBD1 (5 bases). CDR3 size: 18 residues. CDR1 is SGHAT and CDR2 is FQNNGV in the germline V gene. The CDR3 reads CASCLGSGHSSGASVLTF. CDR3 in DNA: TGTGCCAGCTGCTTAGGGTCAGGGCACAGCTCTGGGGCCAGCGTCCTGACTTTC.

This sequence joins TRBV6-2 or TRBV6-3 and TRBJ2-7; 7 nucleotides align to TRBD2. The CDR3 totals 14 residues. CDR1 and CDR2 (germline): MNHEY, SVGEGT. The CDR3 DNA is TGTGTCATCAGTTACTCGCGGGAGTCCTACGAGCAGTACTTC. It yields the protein CVISYSRESYEQYF.

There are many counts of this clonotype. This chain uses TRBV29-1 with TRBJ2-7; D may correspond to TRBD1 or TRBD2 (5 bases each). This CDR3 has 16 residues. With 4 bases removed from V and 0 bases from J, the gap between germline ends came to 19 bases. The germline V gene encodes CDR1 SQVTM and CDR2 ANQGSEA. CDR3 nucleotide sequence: TGCAGCGTTGTATTGGCCGGGACGGCGAGCTCCTACGAGCAGTACTTC. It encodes CSVVLAGTASSYEQYF.

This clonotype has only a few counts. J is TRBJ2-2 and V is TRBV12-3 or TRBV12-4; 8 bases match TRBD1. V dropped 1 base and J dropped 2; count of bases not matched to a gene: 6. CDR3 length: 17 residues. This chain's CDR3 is CASSLGDRSDNTGELFF. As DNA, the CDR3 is TGTGCCAGCAGTTTAGGGGACAGGAGTGATAACACCGGGGAGCTGTTTTTT.

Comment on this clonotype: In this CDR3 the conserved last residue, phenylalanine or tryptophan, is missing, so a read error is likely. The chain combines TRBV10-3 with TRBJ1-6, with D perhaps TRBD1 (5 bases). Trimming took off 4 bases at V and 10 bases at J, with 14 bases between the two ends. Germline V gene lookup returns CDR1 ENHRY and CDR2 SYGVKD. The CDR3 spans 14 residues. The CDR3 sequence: CAISALDKLSPLHS. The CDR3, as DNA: TGTGCCATCAGTGCTCTGGACAAATTATCACCCCTCCACTCT.

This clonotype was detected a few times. The CDR3 sequence is CASSPGIQETQYF. The DNA of the CDR3 is TGCGCCAGCAGTCCCGGGATCCAAGAGACCCAGTACTTC. V usage is TRBV4-1 and J usage is TRBJ2-5, with D perhaps TRBD2 (5 bases). CDR3 length: 13 amino acids. The V and J ends lost 6 bases and 1 base respectively, with 9 bases between them. Germline V gene lookup returns CDR1 MGHRA and CDR2 YSYEKL.

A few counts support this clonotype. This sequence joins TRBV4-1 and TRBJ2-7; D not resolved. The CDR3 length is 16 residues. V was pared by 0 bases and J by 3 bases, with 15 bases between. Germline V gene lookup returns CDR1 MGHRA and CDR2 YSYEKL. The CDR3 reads CASSQDGSASRYEQYF. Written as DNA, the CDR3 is TGCGCCAGCAGCCAAGACGGGTCAGCCAGCCGCTACGAGCAGTACTTC.

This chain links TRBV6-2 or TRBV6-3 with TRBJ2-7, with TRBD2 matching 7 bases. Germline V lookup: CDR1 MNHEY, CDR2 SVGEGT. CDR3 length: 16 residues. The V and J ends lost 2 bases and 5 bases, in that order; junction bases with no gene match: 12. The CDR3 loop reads CASSYVGSGPADEQYF. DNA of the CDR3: TGTGCCAGCAGTTACGTTGGTAGCGGGCCGGCCGACGAGCAGTACTTC.

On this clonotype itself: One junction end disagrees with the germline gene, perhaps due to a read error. CDR3 region: CASSPSNDSPLRQQYF. The CDR3 DNA reads TGCGCCAGCAGCCCATCAAACGACAGCCCTCTGAGGCAGCAGTACTTC. The chain employs TRBV11-2 and TRBJ2-7, with a tentative D call TRBD1 (5 bases). The CDR3 totals 16 residues. The germline CDR1 and CDR2 sequences are SGHAT and FQNNGV.

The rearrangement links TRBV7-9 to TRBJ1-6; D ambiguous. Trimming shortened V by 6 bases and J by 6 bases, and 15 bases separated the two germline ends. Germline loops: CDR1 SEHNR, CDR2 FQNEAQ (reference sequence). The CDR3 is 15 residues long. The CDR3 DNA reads TGTGCCAGCAGGAAAAGAGAGGGTACTAATTCACCCCTCCACTTT. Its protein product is CASRKREGTNSPLHF. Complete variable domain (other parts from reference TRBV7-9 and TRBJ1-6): DTGVSQNPRHKITKRGQNVTFRCDPISEHNRLYWYRQTLGQGPEFLTYFQNEAQLEKSRLLSDRFSAERPKGSFSTLEIQRTEQGDSAMYLCASRKREGTNSPLHFGNGTRLTVT.